These 28 T cell receptor beta chains originate from one sample sequenced in a study of shared clonotypes between healthy human individuals (TCRdb year 2020). The library relied on the immunoSEQ multiplex PCR assay. TCRdb retrieved this table from immuneACCESS and kept in-frame rearrangements only. Not all clones are present; in checked studies, unresolved V genes account for under half, and no reason is known for the remainder. In this sample the table shows around 2.5 million clones, 93% of which occur a single time. Approximately 0.36% of the sample goes to the ten largest clones. The sample taken for sequencing was naive CD4+ T cells from PBMCs. The cell subset or site label of this sample denotes: CD45RA+ positively selected. These receptors all stem from a man aged 18 to 29 in good health. Some clones in this sample may be carry-over from other donors' samples.

The chain employs TRBV5-1 and TRBJ2-3, with D perhaps assigned TRBD1 or TRBD2 (5 bases each). Trimming removed 6 bases from V and 0 bases from J, with 14 bases in between. The CDR3 covers 15 residues. The germline V gene encodes CDR1 SGHRS and CDR2 YFSETQ. The CDR3 bases are TGCGCCAGCACCCCAACGGGGACCAGCACAGATACGCAGTATTTT. Protein sequence: CASTPTGTSTDTQYF.

This chain uses TRBV5-4 with TRBJ2-1; TRBD2 agrees at 7 bases. Trimming removed 4 bases from V and 9 bases from J; junction bases left unmatched: 10. The germline CDR1 and CDR2 sequences are SGHNT and YYREEE (reference sequence). The CDR3 is 14 residues long. The DNA for the CDR3 is TGTGCCAGCAGCCAAAGCGGGGATCGGAGTGAGCAGTTCTTC. Protein product: CASSQSGDRSEQFF. The full variable domain, rest sourced from reference TRBV5-4 and TRBJ2-1, is ETGVTQSPTHLIKTRGQQVTLRCSSQSGHNTVSWYQQALGQGPQFIFQYYREEENGRGNFPPRFSGLQFPNYSSELNVNALELDDSALYLCASSQSGDRSEQFFGPGTRLTVL.

The V and J genes are TRBV18 and TRBJ2-3; D unresolved. V was pared by 4 bases and J by 0 bases, with 14 bases between. Germline-derived CDR1 and CDR2 are KGHSH and LQKENI. This CDR3 is built from 16 residues. The CDR3 sequence: CASSLSRGPSTDTQYF. The CDR3 coding sequence is TGTGCCAGCTCACTGTCCCGAGGACCTAGCACAGATACGCAGTATTTT.

CDR3 DNA: TGTGCCAGCAGTTTGCTTCGGGATCAGCCCCAGCATTTT. It encodes CASSLLRDQPQHF. This chain uses TRBV27 with TRBJ1-5; no firm D call. Trimming removed 3 bases from V and 5 bases from J, with 8 bases in between. The CDR3 totals 13 residues. The germline V gene encodes CDR1 MNHEY and CDR2 SMNVEV (reference sequence).

This clone has just one count. The V gene is TRBV18, the J gene TRBJ2-7, with TRBD2 matching 7 bases. In germline, CDR1 is KGHSH, CDR2 LQKENI. The CDR3 covers 13 residues. Trimming at V came to 3 bases and at J to 6 bases, leaving 5 bases not matched to a gene. DNA for the CDR3: TGTGCCAGCTCACCGATGGGCGGGGGCGAGCAGTACTTC. It yields the protein CASSPMGGGEQYF.

This clone was counted a single time. The same CDR3 is also encoded by other DNA sequences in this sample. This sequence joins TRBV7-2 and TRBJ2-3, with D possibly matching TRBD2 (5 bases). The CDR3 length is 15 residues. V was pared by 0 bases and J by 0 bases, with 7 bases between. CDR1 and CDR2 (germline): SGHTA, FQGNSA. CDR3 sequence reads: CASSLAGVSTDTQYF. The CDR3 DNA reads as TGTGCCAGCAGCTTAGCGGGAGTGAGCACAGATACGCAGTATTTT.

The chain couples TRBV5-1 to TRBJ1-4; 7 nucleotides line up with TRBD1. V was clipped by 2 bases and J by 3 bases; unmatched bases: 7. Germline CDR1 reads SGHRS; CDR2 reads YFSETQ. The CDR3 is 16 amino acids. The CDR3 spells CASSFFRDRPNEKLFF. CDR3 nucleotides: TGCGCCAGCAGCTTCTTCCGGGACAGACCTAATGAAAAACTGTTTTTT. The full variable domain, completed using reference TRBV5-1 and TRBJ1-4, is KAGVTQTPRYLIKTRGQQVTLSCSPISGHRSVSWYQQTPGQGLQFLFEYFSETQRNKGNFPGRFSGRQFSNSRSEMNVSTLELGDSALYLCASSFFRDRPNEKLFFGSGTQLSVL.

The CDR3 spells CASSQGVQETQYF. The CDR3 DNA follows: TGTGCCAGCAGCCAGGGTGTACAAGAGACCCAGTACTTC. The V and J genes are TRBV5-4 and TRBJ2-5; a weak D match, TRBD1 (5 bases). Germline V lookup: CDR1 SGHNT, CDR2 YYREEE (reference sequence). The CDR3 sequence is 13 residues long. V lost 4 bases and J lost 2, with 9 bases in between.

The rearrangement joins TRBV4-1 to TRBJ2-7; D gene ambiguous. This CDR3 region has 13 residues. V was shortened by 0 bases and J by 3 bases, with 6 bases between the two germline ends. Germline V gene lookup returns CDR1 MGHRA and CDR2 YSYEKL. CDR3 sequence: CASSQEGLYEQYF. The DNA of the CDR3 is TGCGCCAGCAGCCAAGAAGGGCTCTACGAGCAGTACTTC.

This chain links TRBV11-3 with TRBJ1-2, with no clear D. CDR1 and CDR2 (germline): SGHNT, YENEEA. This CDR3 has 17 amino acids. Deletions cut 5 bases from V and 0 bases from J, with 19 bases between. The CDR3 DNA follows: TGTGCCAGCAGCCCTCTGGGTAGTAGGAACTCTAACTATGGCTACACCTTC. Amino acid sequence: CASSPLGSRNSNYGYTF.

This clone was recorded a few times. The V and J genes are TRBV6-1 and TRBJ1-1; D perhaps matches TRBD1 (6 bases). Germline V gene data show CDR1 as MNHNS and CDR2 as SASEGT. Trimming cost V 2 bases and J 6 bases, with 13 bases left between them. CDR3 length equals 14 residues. This CDR3 is CASSEPGGGPEAFF. The CDR3 region has the DNA TGTGCCAGCAGTGAACCGGGAGGGGGGCCTGAAGCTTTCTTT.

V gene TRBV7-9 combines with J gene TRBJ2-6; D call uncertain. CDR1 is SEHNR, CDR2 FQNEAQ, per germline (reference sequence). The V gene lost 7 bases and the J gene lost 0 bases, with 4 bases spanning the gap. The CDR3 is made up of 13 amino acids. The CDR3 region has the DNA TGTGCCAGCACCATCTCTGGGGCCAACGTCCTGACTTTC. This sequence encodes CASTISGANVLTF. Looking up the rest from reference TRBV7-9 and TRBJ2-6 gives the full variable domain: DTGVSQNPRHKITKRGQNVTFRCDPISEHNRLYWYRQTLGQGPEFLTYFQNEAQLEKSRLLSDRFSAERPKGSFSTLEIQRTEQGDSAMYLCASTISGANVLTFGAGSRLTVL.

V and J are TRBV5-1 and TRBJ2-5; no clear D gene. The CDR3 consists of 13 residues. CDR1 is SGHRS and CDR2 is YFSETQ in the germline V gene. Trimming cost V 5 bases and J 5 bases, with 13 bases left between them. The CDR3 loop reads CASSSTMGETQYF. The CDR3 DNA follows: TGCGCCAGCAGTTCAACGATGGGGGAGACCCAGTACTTC.

The J gene is TRBJ1-1, the V gene TRBV5-1; weak D call: TRBD1 (6 bases). Germline values: CDR1 SGHRS, CDR2 YFSETQ. The length of the CDR3 is 15 residues. V dropped 3 bases and J dropped 4 bases, with 16 bases sitting between them. Here the CDR3 reads CASSSNPDRRTEAFF. The CDR3 region has the DNA TGCGCCAGCAGCTCCAACCCAGACAGGCGCACTGAAGCTTTCTTT. The full variable domain, rest sourced from reference TRBV5-1 and TRBJ1-1, is KAGVTQTPRYLIKTRGQQVTLSCSPISGHRSVSWYQQTPGQGLQFLFEYFSETQRNKGNFPGRFSGRQFSNSRSEMNVSTLELGDSALYLCASSSNPDRRTEAFFGQGTRLTVV.

V is TRBV19 and J is TRBJ2-7; D possibly corresponds to TRBD1 (8 bases). There are 17 residues in the CDR3. Deletions cut 8 bases from V and 7 bases from J, with 30 bases between. Per germline, CDR1 LNHDA and CDR2 SQIVND (reference sequence). The CDR3 nucleotides read TGTGCCAGTCGGCGGGGGCTGACCGGGACAGGTTATTTTGAGCAGTACTTC. This sequence encodes CASRRGLTGTGYFEQYF.

CDR3 nucleotides: TGTGCCAGCAGTGAAGCGCTAGCCCCGCCAACCACAGATACGCAGTATTTT. It encodes CASSEALAPPTTDTQYF. This chain uses TRBV6-1 with TRBJ2-3, with D tentatively TRBD2 (5 bases). This CDR3 is 17 amino acids long. Trimming took 0 bases from V and 2 from J, leaving 15 bases between them. Germline-derived CDR1 and CDR2 are MNHNS and SASEGT.

The chain is built from TRBV6-5 and TRBJ1-5, with 9 bases matching TRBD1. The CDR3 sequence is 16 residues long. Germline CDR1 reads MNHEY; CDR2 reads SVGAGI. Germline trimming cut 4 bases from V and 0 bases from J; bases unmatched to any gene: 4. The CDR3 reads CASSSTGGPSNQPQHF. CDR3 nucleotide sequence: TGTGCCAGCAGTTCGACAGGGGGGCCTAGCAATCAGCCCCAGCATTTT.

This chain links TRBV11-3 with TRBJ2-2; possible D gene TRBD1, 5 bases. V lost 5 bases, J lost 7 bases, and 14 bases lay in between. Germline-derived CDR1 and CDR2 are SGHNT and YENEEA. The CDR3 runs 14 residues. In nucleotides, the CDR3 is TGTGCCAGCAGCCCGGACACCCCCGGCGGGGAGCTGTTTTTT. Protein sequence: CASSPDTPGGELFF.

The rearrangement joins TRBV5-4 to TRBJ1-2; tentative D call: TRBD1 (5 bases). This CDR3 contains 15 residues. V dropped 4 bases and J dropped 7 bases, with 20 bases sitting between them. Germline CDR1 is SGHNT and CDR2 is YYREEE (reference sequence). CDR3 sequence reads: CASSRDGGVFSGYTF. The CDR3 region has the DNA TGTGCCAGCAGCCGGGATGGGGGGGTATTTTCTGGCTACACCTTC.

The rearrangement joins TRBV9 to TRBJ1-3; 7 bases map to TRBD1. The V segment lost 0 bases and the J segment 0 bases; nucleotides outside the gene matches: 6. Germline V gene sequence: CDR1 SGDLS, CDR2 YYNGEE. The CDR3 has 17 residues. CDR3 amino acids: CASSVGGGQSSGNTIYF. In DNA form, the CDR3 reads TGTGCCAGCAGCGTAGGGGGGGGACAGTCCTCTGGAAACACCATATATTTT. Based on the CDR3 plus reference TRBV9 and TRBJ1-3, the full variable domain is DSGVTQTPKHLITATGQRVTLRCSPRSGDLSVYWYQQSLDQGLQFLIQYYNGEERAKGNILERFSAQQFPDLHSELNLSSLELGDSALYFCASSVGGGQSSGNTIYFGEGSWLTVV.

A word on this clone: This sample includes further DNA sequences coding for the same CDR3. This chain joins TRBV4-1 and TRBJ1-2; the match to TRBD1 covers 9 bases. J was trimmed by 5 bases and V by 4 bases; bases with no gene match: 5. CDR3 length: 14 residues. Germline V CDR1 and CDR2: MGHRA, YSYEKL. CDR3: CASSRQGEGYGYTF. CDR3 in DNA: TGCGCCAGCAGCCGACAGGGGGAGGGGTATGGCTACACCTTC.

The V gene is TRBV18, the J gene TRBJ2-2; D remains ambiguous. CDR3 length: 13 residues. Per germline, CDR1 KGHSH and CDR2 LQKENI. Trimming removed 2 bases from V and 16 bases from J, with 17 bases in between. The CDR3: CASSPDISIETFF. The CDR3 nucleotides are TGTGCCAGCTCACCAGACATCTCTATCGAAACGTTTTTT.

This chain links TRBV5-4 with TRBJ2-7, with D perhaps TRBD1 (6 bases). Germline V CDR1 and CDR2: SGHNT, YYREEE (reference sequence). The CDR3 length is 14 residues. V was pared by 2 bases and J by 2 bases, with 11 bases between. The CDR3 DNA follows: TGTGCCAGCAGCTTCAGGGACACAACCTACGAGCAGTACTTC. Its protein is CASSFRDTTYEQYF.

This chain uses TRBV5-6 with TRBJ2-1, with 11 bases lining up with TRBD2. The germline V gene encodes CDR1 SGHDT and CDR2 YYEEEE. J was trimmed by 4 bases and V by 4 bases; bases with no gene match: 13. CDR3 length equals 18 residues. CDR3 DNA: TGTGCCAGCAGCCGCCGGACTAGCGGGTCAGCTTTTTACAATGAGCAGTTCTTC. It is translated as CASSRRTSGSAFYNEQFF.

The V and J genes are TRBV7-9 and TRBJ2-3; D unresolved. Trimming took off 5 bases at V and 1 base at J, with 22 bases between the two ends. Germline V gene data show CDR1 as SEHNR and CDR2 as FQNEAQ (reference sequence). The CDR3 is 18 amino acids. This chain's CDR3 is CASSPPRRGTIRTDTQYF. In nucleotides, the CDR3 is TGTGCCAGCAGCCCTCCACGTCGAGGCACCATTCGCACAGATACGCAGTATTTT.

This rearrangement joins TRBV28 to TRBJ1-4, with D unclear. The V gene's germline CDR1 is MDHEN and CDR2 SYDVKM. The CDR3 covers 14 residues. V was cut by 3 bases and J by 8 bases, with 13 bases left in between. The CDR3 here is CASSFRNGGEKLFF. The CDR3, as DNA: TGTGCCAGCAGTTTCCGAAACGGAGGAGAAAAACTGTTTTTT.

This chain uses TRBV27 with TRBJ2-7; possibly TRBD2 for D (6 bases). CDR3 length equals 15 residues. Germline-derived CDR1 and CDR2 are MNHEY and SMNVEV (reference sequence). Trimming shortened V by 4 bases and J by 3 bases, and 16 bases separated the two germline ends. CDR3 DNA sequence: TGTGCCAGCAGTTCCCCGTCGGCGGGGAACTACGAGCAGTACTTC. Translation: CASSSPSAGNYEQYF.

The chain recombines TRBV10-1 with TRBJ2-1, with a possible D match to TRBD2 (6 bases). The germline V gene has CDR1 WNHNN and CDR2 SYGVQD (reference sequence). With 4 bases removed from V and 9 bases from J, the gap between germline ends came to 22 bases. The CDR3 extends over 16 amino acids. In nucleotides, the CDR3 is TGCGCCAGCAGTGCTCACGGGGGACCCCTGTTTGCTGAGCAGTTCTTC. Translated: CASSAHGGPLFAEQFF.